The 12 T cell receptor beta chains in this list originate from one sample, sequenced in a study of control samples from healthy donors and cancer patients. The repertoire was sequenced with immunoSEQ multiplex PCR; TCRdb's copy has only in-frame clones and lacks some. This sample has about 77,000 clones, with approximately 92% found just once. Sequencing was carried out using blood. Receptor source: an older woman in good health.

This chain uses TRBV6-5 with TRBJ1-3, with D perhaps TRBD1 (6 bases). Germline V gives CDR1 MNHEY, CDR2 SVGAGI. Deletions cut 6 bases from V and 0 bases from J, with 12 bases between. CDR3 length: 15 amino acids. CDR3 DNA sequence: TGTGCCAGCAGGGACAGACTCACCTCTGGAAACACCATATATTTT. Translation: CASRDRLTSGNTIYF.

The gene calls are TRBV5-1 and TRBJ2-1, with a possible D match to TRBD1 (5 bases). The V gene lost 0 bases and the J gene lost 0 bases, with 7 bases spanning the gap. The germline CDR1 and CDR2 sequences are SGHRS and YFSETQ. This CDR3 is 15 amino acids long. The CDR3: CASSLATGSYNEQFF. The DNA of the CDR3 is TGCGCCAGCAGCTTGGCCACAGGCTCCTACAATGAGCAGTTCTTC.

This chain links TRBV5-1 with TRBJ2-7, with TRBD2 matching over 11 bases. The CDR3 spans 16 residues. The trim removed 3 bases at V and 2 bases at J, leaving 7 bases unmatched. Germline CDR1 reads SGHRS; CDR2 reads YFSETQ. The CDR3 loop is CASSSTTSGSTYEQYF. CDR3 nucleotides: TGCGCCAGCAGCTCGACTACTAGCGGGAGCACCTACGAGCAGTACTTC.

The chain joins TRBV28 to TRBJ2-4, with a weak D call TRBD2 (6 bases). The CDR3 has 15 amino acids. V gave up 3 bases and J gave up 2 bases, with 11 bases separating them. In germline, CDR1 is MDHEN, CDR2 SYDVKM. The CDR3 DNA reads as TGTGCCAGCAGTTTCCGCGGGGTCTCCAAAAACATTCAGTACTTC. This translates into CASSFRGVSKNIQYF.

The CDR3 nucleotides read TGTGCCAGCACCCTTTCTAACACTAGGTATGAGCAGTTCTTC. Translated, it gives CASTLSNTRYEQFF. The genes are TRBV28 and TRBJ2-1; weak D call: TRBD2 (5 bases). Germline loops: CDR1 MDHEN, CDR2 SYDVKM. V dropped 7 bases and J dropped 8 bases, with 18 bases sitting between them. The CDR3 spans 14 residues.

This clone was picked up one time. This sequence joins TRBV10-2 and TRBJ2-1; no clear D. CDR3 length: 16 residues. Germline CDR1 and CDR2: WSHSY and SAAADI. Trimming stripped 2 bases from V and 5 bases from J, with 16 bases between. DNA of the CDR3: TGCGCCAGCAGTGAGAATGCACGCGATACTCACAATGAGCAGTTCTTC. It codes for CASSENARDTHNEQFF.

The CDR3 is CASNSGVGSYEQYF. The CDR3 DNA reads as TGTGCCAGTAATTCGGGAGTTGGTTCCTACGAGCAGTACTTC. This chain joins TRBV19 and TRBJ2-7; D may be TRBD2 (6 bases). Germline V lookup: CDR1 LNHDA, CDR2 SQIVND (reference sequence). The CDR3 totals 14 residues. Trimming took off 7 bases at V and 1 base at J, with 14 bases between the two ends.

The chain has TRBV28 and TRBJ2-1; D is perhaps TRBD1 or TRBD2 (6 bases each). Germline-derived CDR1 and CDR2 are MDHEN and SYDVKM. V lost 1 base and J 5 bases, leaving 12 bases between the germline ends. The CDR3 is made up of 15 amino acids. The CDR3 nucleotides are TGTGCCAGCAGTTTATTTTGGAGGGGGGACAATGAGCAGTTCTTC. The encoded protein is CASSLFWRGDNEQFF.

The chain recombines TRBV7-9 with TRBJ2-3; 7 nucleotides align to TRBD2. The V and J ends lost 8 bases and 1 base, in that order; junction bases with no gene match: 3. Germline values: CDR1 SEHNR, CDR2 FQNEAQ (reference sequence). This CDR3 comprises 13 residues. Written as DNA, the CDR3 is TGTGCCAGCGGGGCGGGGGGCACAGATACGCAGTATTTT. As protein: CASGAGGTDTQYF.

This clone was counted a single time. The chain joins TRBV6-4 to TRBJ2-3; TRBD2 matches 10 bases. The CDR3 spans 14 residues. V lost 6 bases to trimming and J lost 4 bases; unmatched junction nucleotides: 4. The germline gives CDR1 MRHNA, CDR2 SNTAGT. The CDR3 coding sequence is TGTGCCAGCAGACACACTAGCGGGGCAGATACGCAGTATTTT. Translating it yields CASRHTSGADTQYF.

The J gene is TRBJ2-2, the V gene TRBV2; D unresolved. Germline assignment: CDR1 SNHLY and CDR2 FYNNEI. The V and J ends lost 3 bases and 4 bases respectively, with 9 bases between them. This CDR3 spans 14 amino acids. As DNA, the CDR3 is TGTGCCAGCAGTGATTCGCATAGCACCGGGGAGCTGTTTTTT. It encodes CASSDSHSTGELFF.

CDR3 sequence (DNA): TGTGCCTGGAGTTCGATGGGGTCTTCACCCCTCCACTTT. This sequence encodes CAWSSMGSSPLHF. The chain combines TRBV30 with TRBJ1-6; D is unclear. Looked up from germline, CDR1 is GTSNPN and CDR2 is SVGIG (reference sequence). This CDR3 is built from 13 residues. Trimming shortened V by 2 bases and J by 9 bases, and 11 bases separated the two germline ends. Combining the CDR3 with reference TRBV30 and TRBJ1-6 gives the whole variable domain SQTIHQWPATLVQPVGSPLSLECTVEGTSNPNLYWYRQAAGRGLQLLFYSVGIGQISSEVPQNLSASRPQDRQFILSSKKLLLSDSGFYLCAWSSMGSSPLHFGNGTRLTVT.